This T cell receptor beta chain is from a study of T-cell reconstitution after alpha-beta-depleted transplantation in children. There are 13 residues in the CDR3. CDR1 and CDR2 from the germline V gene are MDHEN and SYDVKM. The ends were cut back, 2 bases at V and 7 bases at J, with 9 bases in the middle. Preparation of the TCRbeta library used unique molecular identifiers. Each CDR3 protein gets one entry after TCRdb re-called the PCR reads with MiXCR. The sample includes approximately 980,000 distinct CDR3 sequences, under 30% of them seen just once. This clonotype came up a few times. Here the sequenced sample was PBMCs, mostly from graft donor cells, taken 360 days after TCRalphabeta/CD19-depleted stem cell transplant. This TCR derives from a boy in the first two years of life who had a stem cell transplant for SCID, so the T cells may come from the graft donor. V and J are TRBV28 and TRBJ2-4; maybe TRBD2 (6 bases). The CDR3 is CASSLQGLNIQYF. The CDR3 DNA reads as TGTGCCAGCAGTTTACAGGGACTCAACATTCAGTACTTC.